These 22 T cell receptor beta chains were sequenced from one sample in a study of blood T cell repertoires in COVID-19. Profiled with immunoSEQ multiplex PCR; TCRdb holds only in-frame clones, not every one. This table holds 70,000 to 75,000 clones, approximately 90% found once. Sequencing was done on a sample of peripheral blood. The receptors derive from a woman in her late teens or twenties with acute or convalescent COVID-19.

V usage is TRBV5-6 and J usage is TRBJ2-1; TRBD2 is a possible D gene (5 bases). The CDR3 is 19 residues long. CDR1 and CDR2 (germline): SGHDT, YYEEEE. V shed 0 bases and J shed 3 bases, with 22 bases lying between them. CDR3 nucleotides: TGTGCCAGCAGCTTGGGACTATCACGTACAGCTCCTTTCTACAATGAGCAGTTCTTC. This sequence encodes CASSLGLSRTAPFYNEQFF.

The CDR3 DNA reads as TGTGCCAGCAGTCCAGGACAGGTGGGAGTTGGCTACACCTTC. This sequence encodes CASSPGQVGVGYTF. The V call is TRBV6-5, the J call TRBJ1-2, with TRBD1 identical over 7 bases. The germline V gene encodes CDR1 MNHEY and CDR2 SVGAGI. The junction had 10 bases not matched to a gene; V was cut back by 5 bases and J by 7 bases. CDR3 length: 14 residues.

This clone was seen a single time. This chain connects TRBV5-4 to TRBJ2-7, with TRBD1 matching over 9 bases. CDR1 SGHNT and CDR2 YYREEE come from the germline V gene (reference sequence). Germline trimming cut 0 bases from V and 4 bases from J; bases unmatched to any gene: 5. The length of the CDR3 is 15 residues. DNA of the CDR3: TGTGCCAGCAGCTTGGTAGGGACAGGGTTATACGAGCAGTACTTC. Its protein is CASSLVGTGLYEQYF.

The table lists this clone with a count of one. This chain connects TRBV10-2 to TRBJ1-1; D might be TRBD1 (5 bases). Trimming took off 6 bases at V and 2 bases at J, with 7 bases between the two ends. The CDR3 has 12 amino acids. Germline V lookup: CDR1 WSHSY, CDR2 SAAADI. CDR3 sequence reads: CASRGGNTEAFF. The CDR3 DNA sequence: TGCGCCAGCAGGGGGGGAAACACTGAAGCTTTCTTT.

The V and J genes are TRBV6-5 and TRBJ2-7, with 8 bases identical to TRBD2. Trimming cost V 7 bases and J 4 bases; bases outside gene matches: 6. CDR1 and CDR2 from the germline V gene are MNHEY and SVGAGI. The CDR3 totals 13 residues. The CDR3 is CASTPGGVYEQYF. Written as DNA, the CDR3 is TGTGCCAGCACCCCGGGAGGGGTTTACGAGCAGTACTTC.

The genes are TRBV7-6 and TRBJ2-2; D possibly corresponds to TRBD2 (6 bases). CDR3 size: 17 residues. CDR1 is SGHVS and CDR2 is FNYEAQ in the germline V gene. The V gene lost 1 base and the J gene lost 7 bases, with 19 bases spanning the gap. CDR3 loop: CASSLVLDGGKNGELFF. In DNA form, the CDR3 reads TGTGCCAGCAGCTTAGTCCTAGACGGGGGAAAGAACGGGGAGCTGTTTTTT.

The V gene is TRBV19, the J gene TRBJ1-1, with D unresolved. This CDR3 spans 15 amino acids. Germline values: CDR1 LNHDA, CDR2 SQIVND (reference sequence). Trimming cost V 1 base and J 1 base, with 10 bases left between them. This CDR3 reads CASSIGRLQNTEAFF. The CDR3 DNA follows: TGTGCCAGTAGTATAGGACGACTGCAGAACACTGAAGCTTTCTTT. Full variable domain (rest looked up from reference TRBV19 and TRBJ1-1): DGGITQSPKYLFRKEGQNVTLSCEQNLNHDAMYWYRQDPGQGLRLIYYSQIVNDFQKGDIAEGYSVSREKKESFPLTVTSAQKNPTAFYLCASSIGRLQNTEAFFGQGTRLTVV.

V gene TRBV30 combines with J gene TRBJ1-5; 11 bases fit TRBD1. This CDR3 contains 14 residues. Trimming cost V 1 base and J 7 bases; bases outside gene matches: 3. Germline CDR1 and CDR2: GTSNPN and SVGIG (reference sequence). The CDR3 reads CAWSAGTGGQPQHF. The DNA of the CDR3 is TGTGCCTGGAGTGCCGGGACAGGGGGGCAGCCCCAGCATTTT.

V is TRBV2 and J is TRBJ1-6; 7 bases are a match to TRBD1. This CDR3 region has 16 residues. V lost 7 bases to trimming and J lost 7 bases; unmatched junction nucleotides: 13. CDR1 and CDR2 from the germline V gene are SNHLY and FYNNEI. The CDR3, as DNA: TGTGCCAGCATCCGGGACAGAATCTCCAGGAATTCACCCCTCCACTTT. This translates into CASIRDRISRNSPLHF.

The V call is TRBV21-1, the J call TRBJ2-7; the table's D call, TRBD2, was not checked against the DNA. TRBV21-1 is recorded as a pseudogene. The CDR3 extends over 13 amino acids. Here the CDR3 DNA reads TGTGCCAGGGGCCCCGGGAGCTCCTACGAGCAGTACTTC. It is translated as CARGPGSSYEQYF.

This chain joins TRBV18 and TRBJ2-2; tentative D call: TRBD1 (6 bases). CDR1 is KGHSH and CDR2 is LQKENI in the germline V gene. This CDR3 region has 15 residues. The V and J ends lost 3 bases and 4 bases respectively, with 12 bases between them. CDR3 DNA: TGTGCCAGCTCACCGGACAGAAAGGTCACCGGGGAGCTGTTTTTT. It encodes CASSPDRKVTGELFF.

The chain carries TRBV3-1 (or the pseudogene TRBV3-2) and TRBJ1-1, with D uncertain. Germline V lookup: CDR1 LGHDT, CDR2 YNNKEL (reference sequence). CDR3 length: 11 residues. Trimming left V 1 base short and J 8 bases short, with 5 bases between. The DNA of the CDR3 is TGTGCCAGCAGCCAAGGTACAGAAGCTTTCTTT. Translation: CASSQGTEAFF.

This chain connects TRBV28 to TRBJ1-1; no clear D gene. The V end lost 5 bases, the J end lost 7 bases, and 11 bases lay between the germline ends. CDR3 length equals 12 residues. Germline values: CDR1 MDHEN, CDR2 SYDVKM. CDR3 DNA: TGTGCCAGCAGTAGGGCAGGAGGTGAAGCTTTCTTT. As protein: CASSRAGGEAFF.

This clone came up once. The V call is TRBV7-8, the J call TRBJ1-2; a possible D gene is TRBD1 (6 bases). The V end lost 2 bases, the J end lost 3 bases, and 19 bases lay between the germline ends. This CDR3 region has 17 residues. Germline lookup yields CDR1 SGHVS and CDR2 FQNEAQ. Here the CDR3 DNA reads TGTGCCAGCAGCTTAAGTCGGGACACTAACCCCTACTATGGCTACACCTTC. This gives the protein CASSLSRDTNPYYGYTF.

The CDR3 bases are TGTGCCAGCAGTTCGAACGACTGGGGGGGGCTCGGGAACTACGAGCAGTACTTC. Its translation: CASSSNDWGGLGNYEQYF. The rearrangement joins TRBV28 to TRBJ2-7, with D perhaps matching TRBD2 (7 bases). This CDR3 is 18 amino acids long. Germline assignment: CDR1 MDHEN and CDR2 SYDVKM. With 4 bases removed from V and 3 bases from J, the gap between germline ends came to 25 bases.

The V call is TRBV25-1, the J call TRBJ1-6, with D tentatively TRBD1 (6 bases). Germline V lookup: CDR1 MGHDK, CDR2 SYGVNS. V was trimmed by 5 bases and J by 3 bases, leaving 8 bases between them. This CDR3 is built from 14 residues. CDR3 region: CASSQTGYNSPLHF. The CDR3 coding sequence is TGTGCCAGCAGTCAGACAGGCTATAATTCACCCCTCCACTTT.

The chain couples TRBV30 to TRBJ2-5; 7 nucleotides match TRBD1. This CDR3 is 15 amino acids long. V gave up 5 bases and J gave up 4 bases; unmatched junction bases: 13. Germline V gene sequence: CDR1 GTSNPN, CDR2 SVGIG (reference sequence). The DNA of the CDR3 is TGTGCCTGGGGGACGGGTAATGGACAGGCAGAGACCCAGTACTTC. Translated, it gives CAWGTGNGQAETQYF.

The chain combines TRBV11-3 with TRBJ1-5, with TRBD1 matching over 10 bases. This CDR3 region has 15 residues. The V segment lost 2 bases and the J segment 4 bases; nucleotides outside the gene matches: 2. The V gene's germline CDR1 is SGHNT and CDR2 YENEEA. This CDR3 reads CASSLRDRGNQPQHF. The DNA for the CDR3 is TGTGCCAGCAGCTTAAGGGACAGGGGTAATCAGCCCCAGCATTTT.

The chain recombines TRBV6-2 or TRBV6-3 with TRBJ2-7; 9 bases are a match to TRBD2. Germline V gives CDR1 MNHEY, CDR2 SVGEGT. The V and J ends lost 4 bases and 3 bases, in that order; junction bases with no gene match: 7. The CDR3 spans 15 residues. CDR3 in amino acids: CASSSPASGVYEQYF. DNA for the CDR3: TGTGCCAGCAGTTCCCCCGCTAGCGGGGTCTACGAGCAGTACTTC.

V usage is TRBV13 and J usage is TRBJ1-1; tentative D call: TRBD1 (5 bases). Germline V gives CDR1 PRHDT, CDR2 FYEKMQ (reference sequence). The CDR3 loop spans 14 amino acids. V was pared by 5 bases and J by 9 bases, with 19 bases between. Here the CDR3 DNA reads TGTGCCAGCAGCCTTGGGGCCGGAAGTCCACAAGCTTTCTTT. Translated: CASSLGAGSPQAFF. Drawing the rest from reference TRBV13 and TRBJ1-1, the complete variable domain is AAGVIQSPRHLIKEKRETATLKCYPIPRHDTVYWYQQGPGQDPQFLISFYEKMQSDKGSIPDRFSAQQFSDYHSELNMSSLELGDSALYFCASSLGAGSPQAFFGQGTRLTVV.

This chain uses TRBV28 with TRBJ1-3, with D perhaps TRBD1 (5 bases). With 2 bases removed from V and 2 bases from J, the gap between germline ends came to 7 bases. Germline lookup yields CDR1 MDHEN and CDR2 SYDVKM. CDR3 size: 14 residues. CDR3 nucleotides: TGTGCCAGCAGTTTAGGAGGGGCTGGAAACACCATATATTTT. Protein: CASSLGGAGNTIYF.

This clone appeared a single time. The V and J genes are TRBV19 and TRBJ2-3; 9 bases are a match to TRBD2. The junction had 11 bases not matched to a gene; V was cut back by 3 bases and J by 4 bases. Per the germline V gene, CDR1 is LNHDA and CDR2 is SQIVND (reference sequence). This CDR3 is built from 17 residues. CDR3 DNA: TGTGCCAGTAGTATTATCGCGGCTAGCGGGAATCCAGATACGCAGTATTTT. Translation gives CASSIIAASGNPDTQYF.